This is a list of T cell receptor beta chains from one sample in a study of T-cell reconstitution after alpha-beta-depleted transplantation in children. A single record per CDR3 protein comes from TCRdb applying MiXCR to the PCR reads. This table has 900,000 or so distinct CDR3 sequences, roughly 16% appearing once. This specimen consisted of PBMCs, mostly from graft donor cells, obtained 360 days after TCRalphabeta/CD19-depleted stem cell transplant. The receptors originated from a male patient aged 10 to 17 who had a stem cell transplant for acute lymphoblastic leukemia, so the T cells may come from the graft donor. The CDR3 runs from the conserved cysteine through the conserved F or W. Fields, in order: D gene, J gene, V gene, clone size, CDR3 DNA, CDR3 protein. A D gene is named only where the DNA matches it firmly. A clone size is listed for some rows: how often the clone was seen (once, few, many), or a class if it is expanded.

D: TRBD1; J: TRBJ2-1; V: TRBV7-6; size: -; DNA: TGTGCCAGCAGCTTATTTCGACAGGGGAAGCACAATGAGCAGTTCTTC; CDR3: CASSLFRQGKHNEQFF
D: TRBD1; J: TRBJ2-1; V: TRBV28; size: -; DNA: TGTGCCAGCAGTGAGGGGGCCGTTGGGGAAGCTTACGTGGCCTACAATGAGCAGTTCTTC; CDR3: CASSEGAVGEAYVAYNEQFF
D: -; J: TRBJ2-1; V: TRBV9; size: few; DNA: TGTGCCAGCAGCCGCGGGAACCCCTTGGAGATCTTC; CDR3: CASSRGNPLEIF
D: -; J: TRBJ1-1; V: TRBV5-1; size: few; DNA: TGCGCCAGCAGCTTAATGTTCGGGGAGAGAACTGAAGCTTTCTTT; CDR3: CASSLMFGERTEAFF
D: TRBD1; J: TRBJ2-2; V: TRBV24-1; size: few; DNA: TGTGCCACCAGCGAACCGGGACAGGGGGCCGCCGGGGAGCTGTTTTTT; CDR3: CATSEPGQGAAGELFF
D: -; J: TRBJ1-3; V: TRBV14; size: -; DNA: TGTGCCAGCAGCCAAGAACCCGGCAGGGCCTGGTATTTT; CDR3: CASSQEPGRAWYF
D: -; J: TRBJ2-2; V: TRBV19; size: -; DNA: TGTGCCAGTAGTATTAGACTAGGGAACACCGGGGAGCTGTTTTTT; CDR3: CASSIRLGNTGELFF
D: -; J: TRBJ2-2; V: TRBV21-1; size: -; DNA: TGTGCCACCCGCGGGGATGCGGCCGGGGAGCTGTTTTTT; CDR3: CATRGDAAGELFF
D: TRBD2; J: TRBJ2-3; V: TRBV14; size: few; DNA: TGTGCCAGCAGCCAAGAGGAGGGAGGGGTAACAGATACGCAGTATTTT; CDR3: CASSQEEGGVTDTQYF
D: TRBD1; J: TRBJ1-2; V: TRBV5-1; size: -; DNA: TGCGCCAGCAGCTACTCCGGGACAGTTTATGGCTACACCTTC; CDR3: CASSYSGTVYGYTF
D: -; J: TRBJ1-5; V: TRBV12-3/TRBV12-4; size: many; DNA: TGTGCCAGCAGAGATTTAGGAGGGCTTCCCAATCAGCCCCAGCATTTT; CDR3: CASRDLGGLPNQPQHF
D: -; J: TRBJ2-3; V: TRBV25-1; size: -; DNA: TGTGCCAGCAGTGAAAACATAGTGAGCCCTTCGCAGTATTTT; CDR3: CASSENIVSPSQYF
D: TRBD2; J: TRBJ2-3; V: TRBV5-1; size: -; DNA: TGCGCCAGCAGCTTGGTCGCTAGCGGGGTCTTCACAGATACGCAGTATTTT; CDR3: CASSLVASGVFTDTQYF
D: -; J: TRBJ2-7; V: TRBV27; size: many; DNA: TGTGCCAGCAGTTTTTCGGGGAGTACATACGAGCAGTACTTC; CDR3: CASSFSGSTYEQYF
D: -; J: TRBJ2-5; V: TRBV2; size: many; DNA: TGTGCCAGCTCAGGGGAACAAGAGACCCAGTACTTC; CDR3: CASSGEQETQYF
D: -; J: TRBJ2-1; V: TRBV5-1; size: few; DNA: TGCGCCAGCAGCCCCCCCCCCTACAATGAGCAGTTCTTC; CDR3: CASSPPPYNEQFF
D: TRBD2; J: TRBJ2-1; V: TRBV15; size: once; DNA: TGTGCCACCAGCAGAGAAGGGACTAGGTACATCAATGAGCAGTTCTTC; CDR3: CATSREGTRYINEQFF
D: -; J: TRBJ2-3; V: TRBV5-1; size: many; DNA: TGCGCCAGCAGCTTGGATCGGGATACGCAGTATTTT; CDR3: CASSLDRDTQYF
D: -; J: TRBJ2-1; V: TRBV25-1; size: many; DNA: TGTGCCACCCGGAACCCTGGGGCCAATGAGCAGTTCTTC; CDR3: CATRNPGANEQFF
D: -; J: TRBJ2-7; V: TRBV7-9; size: -; DNA: TGTGCCAGCAGCTTAGCGAGTCTATTCTACTACGAGCAGTACTTC; CDR3: CASSLASLFYYEQYF
D: TRBD2; J: TRBJ2-2; V: TRBV5-1; size: few; DNA: TGCGCCAGCAGCCCTCTAGCGGGAGAGAACACCGGGGAGCTGTTTTTT; CDR3: CASSPLAGENTGELFF
D: -; J: TRBJ1-2; V: TRBV5-1; size: few; DNA: TGCGCCAGCAGGAGGAGCACCTATGGCTACACCTTC; CDR3: CASRRSTYGYTF
D: TRBD2; J: TRBJ2-7; V: TRBV4-1; size: -; DNA: TGCGCCAGCAGCCAGGACCGGACTAAACTAGCGGGGTTCTACGAGCAGTACTTC; CDR3: CASSQDRTKLAGFYEQYF
D: -; J: TRBJ2-7; V: TRBV5-1; size: few; DNA: TGCGCCAGCAGCTTGGCCTGGCAGCGGAGCTCCTACGAGCAGTACTTC; CDR3: CASSLAWQRSSYEQYF
D: TRBD1; J: TRBJ2-1; V: TRBV20-1; size: -; DNA: TGCAGTGCTCCAACCGGGACAGGTTTTAATGAGCAGTTCTTC; CDR3: CSAPTGTGFNEQFF
D: -; J: TRBJ1-2; V: TRBV6-5; size: few; DNA: TGTGCCAGCAGTTACGTTCCTACAGGGTTCTATGGCTACACCTTC; CDR3: CASSYVPTGFYGYTF
D: -; J: TRBJ2-5; V: TRBV4-1; size: many; DNA: TGCGCCAGCAGCGACGCTTTCTACGGAGAATGGACGACCCAGTACTTC; CDR3: CASSDAFYGEWTTQYF
D: -; J: TRBJ2-7; V: TRBV25-1; size: many; DNA: TGTGCCAGCAGCACCCTTACCTACGAGCAGTACTTC; CDR3: CASSTLTYEQYF
D: TRBD2; J: TRBJ2-3; V: TRBV18; size: few; DNA: TGTGCCAGCTCACTTAGCGGGCGCCCAGATACGCAGTATTTT; CDR3: CASSLSGRPDTQYF
D: TRBD2; J: TRBJ2-2; V: TRBV12-3/TRBV12-4; size: -; DNA: TGTGCCAGCAGTTTAAGTCGAGGGACTAGGCCAACCGGGGAGCTGTTTTTT; CDR3: CASSLSRGTRPTGELFF
D: -; J: TRBJ2-7; V: TRBV14; size: -; DNA: TGTGCCAGCAGCCAAGGGACTAACTCCTACGAGCAGTACTTC; CDR3: CASSQGTNSYEQYF
D: -; J: TRBJ2-1; V: TRBV9; size: -; DNA: TGTGCCAGCAGCGTAGAGGAAGGGACCTACAATGAGCAGTTCTTC; CDR3: CASSVEEGTYNEQFF